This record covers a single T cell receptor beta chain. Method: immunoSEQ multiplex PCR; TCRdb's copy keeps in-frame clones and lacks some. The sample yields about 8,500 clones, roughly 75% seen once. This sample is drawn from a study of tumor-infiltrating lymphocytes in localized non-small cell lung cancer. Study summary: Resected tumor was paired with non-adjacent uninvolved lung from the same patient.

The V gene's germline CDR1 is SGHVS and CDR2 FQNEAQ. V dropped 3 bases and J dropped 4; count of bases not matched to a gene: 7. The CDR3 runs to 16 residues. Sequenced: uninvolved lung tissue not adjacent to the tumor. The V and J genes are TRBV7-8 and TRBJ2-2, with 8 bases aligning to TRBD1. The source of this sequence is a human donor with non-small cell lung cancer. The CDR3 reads CASSFAGGVGTGELFF. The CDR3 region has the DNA TGTGCCAGCAGCTTTGCAGGGGGCGTTGGCACCGGGGAGCTGTTTTTT.